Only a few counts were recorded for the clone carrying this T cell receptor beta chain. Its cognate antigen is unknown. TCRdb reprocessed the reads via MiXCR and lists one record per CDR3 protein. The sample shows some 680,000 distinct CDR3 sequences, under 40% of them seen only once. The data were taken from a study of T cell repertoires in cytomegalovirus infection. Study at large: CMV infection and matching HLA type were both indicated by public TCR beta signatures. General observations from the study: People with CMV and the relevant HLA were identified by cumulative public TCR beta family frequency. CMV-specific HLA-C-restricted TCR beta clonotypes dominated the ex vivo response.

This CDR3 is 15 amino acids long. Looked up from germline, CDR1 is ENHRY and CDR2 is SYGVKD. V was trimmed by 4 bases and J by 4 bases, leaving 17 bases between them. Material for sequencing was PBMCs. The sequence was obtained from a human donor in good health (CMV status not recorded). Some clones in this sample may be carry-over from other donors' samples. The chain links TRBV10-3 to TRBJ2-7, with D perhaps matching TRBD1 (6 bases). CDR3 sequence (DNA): TGTGCCATCAGTGGGGGGCATTCCCCCGTTTACGAGCAGTACTTC. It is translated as CAISGGHSPVYEQYF.